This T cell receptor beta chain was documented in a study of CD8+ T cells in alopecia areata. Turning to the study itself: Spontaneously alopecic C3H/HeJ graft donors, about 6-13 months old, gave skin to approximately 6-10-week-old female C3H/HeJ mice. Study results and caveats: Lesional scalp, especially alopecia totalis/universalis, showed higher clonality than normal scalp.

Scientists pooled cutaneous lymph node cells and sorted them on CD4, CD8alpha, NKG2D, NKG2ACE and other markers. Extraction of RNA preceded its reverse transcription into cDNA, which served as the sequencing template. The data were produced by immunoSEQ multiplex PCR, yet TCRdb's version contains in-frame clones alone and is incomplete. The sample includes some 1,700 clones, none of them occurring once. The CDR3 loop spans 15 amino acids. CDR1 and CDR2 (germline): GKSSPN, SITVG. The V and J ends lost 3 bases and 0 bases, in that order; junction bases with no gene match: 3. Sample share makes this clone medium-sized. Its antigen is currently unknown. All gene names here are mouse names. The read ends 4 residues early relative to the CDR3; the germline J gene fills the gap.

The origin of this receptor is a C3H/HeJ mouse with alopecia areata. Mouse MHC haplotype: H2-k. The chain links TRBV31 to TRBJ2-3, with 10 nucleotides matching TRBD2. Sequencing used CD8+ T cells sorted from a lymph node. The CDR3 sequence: CAWRTGGSSAETLYF. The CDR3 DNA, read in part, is TGTGCCTGGAGGACTGGGGGGTCTAGTGCAGAA.